A single sample gave rise to the 16 T cell receptor beta chains below, sequenced in a study of beta chain features in type 1 diabetes. Sequenced material consisted of expressed TCRB transcripts (all of the isolated RNA was reverse transcribed). The assay was immunoSEQ multiplex PCR, and TCRdb's table has in-frame clones only and misses some. This table holds about 450,000 clones, roughly 10% found once. Sequencing was carried out using naive CD4+ T cells from blood. The receptors derive from a woman in her late teens or twenties in good health.

This chain links TRBV6-4 with TRBJ1-2; 7 nucleotides agree with TRBD1. This CDR3 contains 15 residues. V dropped 2 bases and J dropped 4; count of bases not matched to a gene: 7. Germline CDR1 MRHNA, CDR2 SNTAGT. The CDR3 protein is CASSDGRDRRYGYTF. As DNA, the CDR3 is TGTGCCAGCAGTGACGGGCGGGACAGACGCTATGGCTACACCTTC.

This chain uses TRBV30 with TRBJ1-1; 8 positions match TRBD1. The germline gives CDR1 GTSNPN, CDR2 SVGIG (reference sequence). The CDR3 covers 12 residues. With V trimmed by 3 bases and J by 8 bases, 5 bases remained unmatched. CDR3 in DNA: TGTGCCTGGAGGCGACAGGGGATGGAAGCTTTCTTT. Residues: CAWRRQGMEAFF.

This chain's CDR3 is CASSLIPGSAEQYF. CDR3 sequence (DNA): TGCGCCAGCAGCTTGATTCCAGGGTCAGCCGAGCAGTACTTC. The J gene is TRBJ2-7, the V gene TRBV5-1, with D perhaps matching TRBD1 (5 bases). CDR3 length equals 14 residues. Trimming removed 1 base at V and 6 bases at J, with 14 bases between. From germline, CDR1 is SGHRS and CDR2 YFSETQ.

The chain is built from TRBV5-1 and TRBJ1-4, with D possibly matching TRBD1 (5 bases). CDR1 and CDR2 (germline): SGHRS, YFSETQ. The CDR3 extends over 13 amino acids. Trimming removed 3 bases from V and 7 bases from J, with 10 bases in between. The CDR3 region is CASSYGTSEKLFF. DNA of the CDR3: TGCGCCAGCAGCTACGGGACGTCTGAAAAACTGTTTTTT. Full variable domain (remainder filled in from reference TRBV5-1 and TRBJ1-4): KAGVTQTPRYLIKTRGQQVTLSCSPISGHRSVSWYQQTPGQGLQFLFEYFSETQRNKGNFPGRFSGRQFSNSRSEMNVSTLELGDSALYLCASSYGTSEKLFFGSGTQLSVL.

The V call is TRBV4-3, the J call TRBJ2-3, with TRBD2 matching 14 bases. With 3 bases clipped from V and 5 bases from J, the junction kept 7 bases outside the gene matches. The CDR3 totals 17 residues. Looked up from germline, CDR1 is LGHNA and CDR2 is YSLEER. Here the CDR3 reads CASSQRLAGGPGDTQYF. The CDR3 region has the DNA TGCGCCAGCAGCCAGAGACTAGCGGGGGGGCCGGGAGATACGCAGTATTTT.

This clone has a handful of counts. This rearrangement joins TRBV30 to TRBJ1-2, with D unresolved. The CDR3 extends over 12 amino acids. The germline V gene has CDR1 GTSNPN and CDR2 SVGIG (reference sequence). The V end lost 4 bases, the J end lost 5 bases, and 11 bases lay between the germline ends. The CDR3 region is CAWTNRPYGYTF. In nucleotides, the CDR3 is TGTGCCTGGACCAACCGACCGTATGGCTACACCTTC.

This clone was counted between two and nine times. V usage is TRBV5-4 and J usage is TRBJ2-5; no clear D gene. The V gene's germline CDR1 is SGHNT and CDR2 YYREEE (reference sequence). Trimming took off 0 bases at V and 7 bases at J, with 19 bases between the two ends. The CDR3 covers 16 residues. The CDR3 nucleotides are TGTGCCAGCAGCTTGGTCGACCTAGGGCAAAGGTGGACCCAGTACTTC. Protein product: CASSLVDLGQRWTQYF.

The chain carries TRBV7-2 and TRBJ2-5, with TRBD1 as a possible D gene (5 bases). V gave up 5 bases and J gave up 1 base, with 14 bases separating them. The germline gives CDR1 SGHTA, CDR2 FQGNSA. The CDR3 consists of 15 residues. CDR3 sequence: CASSPPQGSQETQYF. CDR3 coding DNA: TGTGCCAGCAGCCCCCCCCAGGGATCCCAAGAGACCCAGTACTTC.

This clone was found a few times. V gene TRBV30 combines with J gene TRBJ2-1, with D maybe TRBD2 (5 bases). V dropped 3 bases and J dropped 5 bases, with 20 bases sitting between them. Germline V gives CDR1 GTSNPN, CDR2 SVGIG (reference sequence). The CDR3 totals 16 residues. CDR3 sequence reads: CAWRVTLARSNNEQFF. The CDR3 DNA sequence: TGTGCCTGGAGAGTCACCCTAGCAAGGTCCAACAATGAGCAGTTCTTC.

This chain joins TRBV18 and TRBJ2-1, with 8 bases identical to TRBD2. The CDR3 spans 14 residues. Unmatched junction bases numbered 4, after V lost 1 base and J lost 8 bases. Germline V CDR1 and CDR2: KGHSH, LQKENI. CDR3 sequence: CASSPRLAGDEQFF. The CDR3 nucleotides read TGTGCCAGCTCACCACGGCTAGCGGGCGATGAGCAGTTCTTC.

This clone was counted a few times. The gene calls are TRBV4-3 and TRBJ2-4; D perhaps matches TRBD2 (5 bases). The ends were cut back, 1 base at V and 2 bases at J, with 9 bases in the middle. The CDR3 is 15 residues long. Per the germline V gene, CDR1 is LGHNA and CDR2 is YSLEER. The CDR3 bases are TGCGCCAGCAGCCAAGGAGGGAATACCAAAAACATTCAGTACTTC. Protein sequence: CASSQGGNTKNIQYF.

Only a few counts were recorded for this clone. The sample holds other DNA sequences that translate to the same CDR3. J is TRBJ2-1 and V is TRBV4-3; 13 nucleotides align to TRBD2. With 5 bases clipped from V and 4 bases from J, the junction kept 2 bases outside the gene matches. CDR1 is LGHNA and CDR2 is YSLEER in the germline V gene. This CDR3 contains 15 residues. The CDR3 loop reads CASSRGLAGYNEQFF. The CDR3 region has the DNA TGCGCCAGCAGCAGGGGACTAGCGGGGTACAATGAGCAGTTCTTC.

The chain is built from TRBV5-1 and TRBJ2-6; D is unresolved. Germline lookup yields CDR1 SGHRS and CDR2 YFSETQ. CDR3 length equals 16 residues. The V end was cut by 5 bases, the J end by 0 bases, with 12 bases between. CDR3 nucleotides: TGCGCCAGCAGAAAGCCTCTGGGCTCTGGGGCCAACGTCCTGACTTTC. As protein: CASRKPLGSGANVLTF.

V is TRBV4-1 and J is TRBJ2-1; TRBD2 agrees at 13 bases. The CDR3 spans 16 residues. From germline, CDR1 is MGHRA and CDR2 YSYEKL. V was clipped by 7 bases and J by 9 bases; unmatched bases: 12. This CDR3 reads CASKRLAGGPIPEQFF. Here the CDR3 DNA reads TGCGCCAGCAAAAGACTAGCGGGGGGACCTATACCTGAGCAGTTCTTC.

This clone showed up just a few times. The chain joins TRBV18 to TRBJ2-7, with D perhaps TRBD1 (5 bases). The length of the CDR3 is 15 residues. Trimming stripped 6 bases from V and 2 bases from J, with 17 bases between. Germline CDR1 reads KGHSH; CDR2 reads LQKENI. Here the CDR3 DNA reads TGTGCCAGCTCCCCCGGACAAGGACCCGCCTACGAGCAGTACTTC. It translates to CASSPGQGPAYEQYF.

The rearrangement uses TRBV6-1 and TRBJ2-7; the D gene is possibly TRBD2 (5 bases). The CDR3 sequence is 12 residues long. The germline V gene encodes CDR1 MNHNS and CDR2 SASEGT. The germline V and J ends were trimmed by 7 bases and 1 base, with 8 bases remaining between them. The CDR3 nucleotides are TGTGCCAGCAACAGAGGGTCCTACGAGCAGTACGTC. Protein sequence: CASNRGSYEQYV.